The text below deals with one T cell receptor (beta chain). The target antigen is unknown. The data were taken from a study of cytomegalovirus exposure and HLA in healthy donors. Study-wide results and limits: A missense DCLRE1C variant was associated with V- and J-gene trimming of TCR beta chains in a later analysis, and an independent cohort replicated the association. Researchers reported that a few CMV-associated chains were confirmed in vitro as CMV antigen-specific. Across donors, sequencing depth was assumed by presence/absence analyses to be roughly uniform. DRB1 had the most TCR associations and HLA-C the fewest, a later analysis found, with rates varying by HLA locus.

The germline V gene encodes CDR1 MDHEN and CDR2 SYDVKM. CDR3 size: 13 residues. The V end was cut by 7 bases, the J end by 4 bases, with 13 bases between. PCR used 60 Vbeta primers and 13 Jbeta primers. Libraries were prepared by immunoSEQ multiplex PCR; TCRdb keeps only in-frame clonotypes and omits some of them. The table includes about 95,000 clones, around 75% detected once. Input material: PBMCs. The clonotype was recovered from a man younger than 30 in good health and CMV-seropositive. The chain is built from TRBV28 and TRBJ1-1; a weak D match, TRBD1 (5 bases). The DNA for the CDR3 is TGTGCCAGCATCGACCCCGGGGGCACTGAAGCTTTCTTT. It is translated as CASIDPGGTEAFF.